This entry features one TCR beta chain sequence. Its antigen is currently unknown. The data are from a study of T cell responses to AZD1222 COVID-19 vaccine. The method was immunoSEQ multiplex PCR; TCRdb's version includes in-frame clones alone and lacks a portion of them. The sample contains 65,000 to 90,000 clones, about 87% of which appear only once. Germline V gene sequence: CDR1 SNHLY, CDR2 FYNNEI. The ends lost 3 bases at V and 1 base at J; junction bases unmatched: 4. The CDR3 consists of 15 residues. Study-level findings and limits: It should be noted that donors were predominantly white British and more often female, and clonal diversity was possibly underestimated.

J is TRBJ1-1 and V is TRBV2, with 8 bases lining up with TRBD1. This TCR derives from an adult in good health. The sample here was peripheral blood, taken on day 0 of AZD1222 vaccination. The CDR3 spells CASSEPGQGNTEAFF. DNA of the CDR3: TGTGCCAGCAGTGAGCCTGGACAGGGGAACACTGAAGCTTTCTTT.